These T cell receptor beta chains were read from a single sample in a study of vaccination and CD4 T cells after COVID-19. TCRdb re-called the PCR reads through MiXCR, storing one row per CDR3 protein. The sample carries fewer than 25,000 distinct CDR3 sequences, approximately 40% recorded once. Their specific antigens are unknown. The sequenced sample was CD4+ T cells from blood, cultured in vitro, obtained before SARS-CoV-2 vaccination. The receptor set was obtained from a human donor who had recovered from COVID-19. The CDR3 runs from the conserved cysteine through the conserved F or W.

J: TRBJ2-1; V: TRBV11-2; CDR3: CASSSGYNNEQFF
J: TRBJ2-7; V: TRBV12-3/TRBV12-4; CDR3: CASRPDAESRREQYF
J: TRBJ2-7; V: TRBV7-9; CDR3: CASSLGQGSGYEQYF
J: TRBJ2-5; V: TRBV6-2/TRBV6-3; CDR3: CASRNPHLETQYF
J: TRBJ1-2; V: TRBV5-1; CDR3: CASSLAGNGYTF
J: TRBJ2-7; V: TRBV7-2; CDR3: CASSLRLAGINYF
J: TRBJ2-1; V: TRBV19; CDR3: CASSIYSSGVGQFF
J: TRBJ1-5; V: TRBV30; CDR3: CAWSADLEQSAPAF
J: TRBJ1-2; V: TRBV19; CDR3: CASSIEAKDYGYTF
J: TRBJ2-1; V: TRBV24-1; CDR3: CATSSLTGNEQFF
J: TRBJ1-2; V: TRBV20-1; CDR3: CSARPRQGANYGYTF